This T cell receptor beta chain stems from a study of T cell responses to AZD1222 COVID-19 vaccine. Trimming shortened V by 1 base and J by 0 bases, and 13 bases separated the two germline ends. There are 17 residues in the CDR3. The germline V gene has CDR1 MDHEN and CDR2 SYDVKM. Sequencing used immunoSEQ multiplex PCR; TCRdb keeps in-frame clones, though not all of them. The sample lists tens of thousands of clones; around 86% were seen once. This specimen was peripheral blood, taken on day 0 of AZD1222 vaccination. This clonotype was sampled from an adult in good health. The chain recombines TRBV28 with TRBJ1-5; TRBD1 might be the D (5 bases). This chain's CDR3 is CASSLFRQYGSNQPQHF. CDR3 nucleotide sequence: TGTGCCAGCAGTTTATTCCGACAGTACGGTAGCAATCAGCCCCAGCATTTT.